The entry below gives a single T cell receptor beta chain sequence along with its context. Its specific antigen is unknown. Base quality data are lacking; no much larger clone is found one base away. The entire amount of isolated RNA was reverse transcribed using the High Capacity cDNA Reverse Transcription Kit, so the sequenced TCRB transcripts were expressed ones. Naive, central memory and regulatory T cell samples underwent deep immunoSEQ sequencing, averaging about 3.3 million total reads per sample. Sorted cells were lysed in RLT buffer and RNA was extracted with DNase-treated RNeasy Micro or Mini kits, depending on cell number. To prevent cross-contamination, every cell subset was processed on its own, while patient and healthy donor samples were processed together. Using the immunoSEQ multiplex PCR, TCRB sequences were amplified from cDNA into 87-bp fragments spanning the CDR3 region. Sequencing of the amplicons was performed on the Illumina HiSeq platform. As for how the authors treated the data: PCR bias was corrected computationally using synthetic template baselines, and reads within Hamming distance 2 were collapsed, with unmergeable singletons discarded. Reads were aligned against IMGT so that V, D and J genes, CDR3 length and insertions or deletions at six rearrangement sites could be assigned. Within each subset, clonotype counts were normalized to the number of sorted cells before true diversity and Gini coefficients were calculated with the tcR R package. Repertoire sharing was quantified using the overlap coefficient calculated on TCRB nucleotide sequences. Out-of-frame TCRB sequences from naive cells were analyzed as a proxy for the pre-selection repertoire. The source is immuneACCESS, and TCRdb retained only in-frame sequences with V and J called. Part of the clones is not carried over; for the studies checked, unresolved V genes explain less than half of this, and the remainder is unexplained. The DNA gave D and trimming, while V, J and clone size come from that table. The sample profile shows approximately 280,000 clones; about 15% of them were found once. The top ten clonotypes cover less than 0.02% of the sample.

The data were taken from a study of beta chain features in type 1 diabetes (dated by TCRdb to the late 2010s). Some background on the complete study: Patients and healthy donors did not differ in mean age, gender distribution, total cell number or subset yield. Naive and central memory subsets were obtained from all 30 or so donors, but regulatory and stem cell-like memory subsets were isolated from only 8 patients and roughly 8 healthy donors. A total of about 99,000,000 sorted cells were examined across all samples, and RNA yield correlated strongly with the number of cells per subset. In the study, recently diagnosed type 1 diabetes patients and matched healthy donors were compared on the TCRB repertoires of their sorted circulating CD4+ T cell subsets.

The CDR3 runs 16 amino acids, cysteine and phenylalanine included. Only the CDR3 region is kept as DNA, spanning 48 bases read in frame from base 1. From V the trimming removes 3 bases and from J it removes 3 bases, while the gene matches leave 9 bases of the junction unaccounted for. Via the germline V gene, CDR1 is SGHDN and CDR2 FVKESK. A single peripheral blood draw of approximately 0.11 L on average was collected from each donor into heparinised tubes. Naive, central memory, regulatory and stem cell-like memory CD4+ T cells were sorted on a BD FACSAria II using a panel including CD45RO, CCR7, CD25, CD127, CD95 and CD27. Purity was above 98% for every sorted population. PBMCs were separated immediately by Lymphoprep density gradient centrifugation and were stained directly, without being cultured. So that batch effects would be minimized, each experiment stained and sorted samples in pairs, pairing one healthy donor with one patient.

Paper-wide results and their limitations: Only small numbers of individuals were included in the HLA sub-analyses, which left unresolved whether HLA type had any influence on TCRB rearrangement. Shorter templates might have been favored by PCR, but patient and control samples were amplified and corrected together, so both groups would have been affected equally by any skew. In all four CD4+ subsets, TCRB CDR3 length was moderately but significantly shorter in type 1 diabetes patients. Naive, central memory and regulatory TCRB repertoires appeared to be more alike among patients than among healthy donors. Because cDNA was sequenced instead of genomic DNA, highly expressing activated cells could be over-represented, though the groups showed no difference in activation or CD3 levels. Fewer insertions and more nucleotide deletions at VDJ recombination sites were observed in patients with type 1 diabetes, implying thymic rearrangement abnormalities.

Recombination linked TRBV14 to TRBJ2-7; TRBD2 lines up with 9 middle nucleotides. Sample: naive CD4+ T cells from blood. The cell subset or site label here, explained by the study, means: true naive CD4+ T cells. This receptor was taken from a young man with type 1 diabetes. The encoded CDR3 is CASSHRGRGGYYEQYF. The nucleotide sequence reads as follows: TGTGCCAGCAGCCACCGCGGGAGGGGGGGCTACTACGAGCAGTACTTC. The variable domain in full, with residues beyond the CDR3 obtained from the reference TRBV14 and TRBJ2-7 genes, is EAGVTQFPSHSVIEKGQTVTLRCDPISGHDNLYWYRRVMGKEIKFLLHFVKESKQDESGMPNNRFLAERTGGTYSTLKVQPAELEDSGVYFCASSHRGRGGYYEQYFGPGTRLTVT.